These 22 T cell receptor beta chains share one sample of origin, sequenced in a study of blood T cell repertoires in COVID-19 (dated by TCRdb to 2018 to 2021). Library construction relied on the immunoSEQ multiplex PCR assay. Drawn from immuneACCESS, this table holds only the in-frame rearrangements with V and J called that TCRdb kept. Clones are partly lost; checked studies trace under half to an unresolved V gene and leave the rest unexplained. The sample table holds some 110,000 clones, of which roughly nine tenths were seen once. The ten biggest clones cover about 8% of the sample. Sequenced sample: peripheral blood. Receptors originate from a man aged 65 to 85 who had recovered from COVID-19.

In its sample, this clone was seen a few times. The V call is TRBV4-1, the J call TRBJ2-7; tentatively, D is TRBD1 (6 bases). With 4 bases removed from V and 1 base from J, the gap between germline ends came to 17 bases. In germline, CDR1 is MGHRA, CDR2 YSYEKL. This CDR3 is 16 amino acids long. The CDR3 loop is CASSRLPVGGSYEQYF. CDR3 bases: TGCGCCAGCAGCCGCCTCCCCGTAGGGGGTTCCTACGAGCAGTACTTC.

The J gene is TRBJ2-3, the V gene TRBV24-1, with 7 bases matching TRBD1. There are 13 residues in the CDR3. Trimming removed 6 bases from V and 4 bases from J; junction bases left unmatched: 3. Germline lookup yields CDR1 KGHDR and CDR2 SFDVKD. The DNA for the CDR3 is TGTGCCACCAGTCATCAGGGGGCAGATACGCAGTATTTT. Amino acids: CATSHQGADTQYF.

V is TRBV2 and J is TRBJ2-5, with D perhaps TRBD1 (6 bases). Trimming removed 1 base at V and 2 bases at J, with 11 bases between. Germline values: CDR1 SNHLY, CDR2 FYNNEI. The CDR3 totals 15 residues. For the CDR3, the DNA is TGTGCCAGCAGTGAAGGTTGGGGGCTGCAAGAGACCCAGTACTTC. Residues: CASSEGWGLQETQYF.

J is TRBJ2-1 and V is TRBV19; 7 bases agree with TRBD2. Germline V gene data show CDR1 as LNHDA and CDR2 as SQIVND (reference sequence). There are 15 residues in the CDR3. With 2 bases clipped from V and 5 bases from J, the junction kept 6 bases outside the gene matches. The CDR3 coding sequence is TGTGCCAGTAGTATATGGGCGGGAGTTAACAATGAGCAGTTCTTC. This translates into CASSIWAGVNNEQFF.

This clone was recorded only once. This sequence joins TRBV5-1 and TRBJ2-1, with D perhaps matching TRBD2 (6 bases). Per germline, CDR1 SGHRS and CDR2 YFSETQ. The CDR3 loop spans 17 amino acids. Trimming shortened V by 3 bases and J by 6 bases, and 22 bases separated the two germline ends. Here the CDR3 reads CASSSGGGSGNINEQFF. DNA for the CDR3: TGCGCCAGCAGCTCGGGTGGGGGGAGCGGTAACATCAATGAGCAGTTCTTC.

The gene calls are TRBV30 and TRBJ1-1; D remains ambiguous. Germline lookup yields CDR1 GTSNPN and CDR2 SVGIG (reference sequence). The CDR3 has 11 residues. V lost 7 bases, J lost 6 bases, and 12 bases lay in between. The CDR3 sequence is CASARKAEAFF. As DNA, the CDR3 is TGTGCCTCCGCGAGGAAAGCTGAAGCTTTCTTT.

This clone was picked up a small number of times. The rearrangement links TRBV19 to TRBJ1-5; D remains unclear. V dropped 0 bases and J dropped 6 bases, with 6 bases sitting between them. Germline V CDR1 and CDR2: LNHDA, SQIVND (reference sequence). This CDR3 spans 13 amino acids. In DNA form, the CDR3 reads TGTGCCAGTAGTATAGACTCAGTTCAGCCCCAGCATTTT. This sequence encodes CASSIDSVQPQHF.

This clone appeared a few times. The J gene is TRBJ2-2, the V gene TRBV18; unclear D gene. With 4 bases removed from V and 0 bases from J, the gap between germline ends came to 6 bases. The germline CDR1 and CDR2 sequences are KGHSH and LQKENI. This CDR3 has 14 amino acids. Written as DNA, the CDR3 is TGTGCCAGCTCACTAATCGCGAACACCGGGGAGCTGTTTTTT. It yields the protein CASSLIANTGELFF.

The rearrangement links TRBV28 to TRBJ1-2; weak D call: TRBD1 (6 bases). The V gene lost 5 bases and the J gene lost 5 bases, with 12 bases spanning the gap. CDR1 and CDR2 from the germline V gene are MDHEN and SYDVKM. This CDR3 has 13 amino acids. The CDR3 loop is CASSIPTGYGYTF. The CDR3, as DNA: TGTGCCAGCAGTATACCCACAGGGTATGGCTACACCTTC.

Written as DNA, the CDR3 is TGTGCCACCAGCGGCAACAGGGGGCGCGTGGAGACCCAGTACTTC. It codes for CATSGNRGRVETQYF. The chain couples TRBV15 to TRBJ2-5; the match to TRBD1 covers 9 bases. Germline loops: CDR1 LNHNV, CDR2 YYDKDF (reference sequence). The V segment lost 5 bases and the J segment 5 bases; nucleotides outside the gene matches: 9. The CDR3 runs 15 residues.

The chain links TRBV7-6 to TRBJ2-3; D perhaps matches TRBD2 (5 bases). This CDR3 contains 13 residues. The germline CDR1 and CDR2 sequences are SGHVS and FNYEAQ. Between the trimmed V and J ends, which lost 3 bases and 3 bases, there was a span of 7 bases. Here the CDR3 DNA reads TGTGCCAGCAGCTTCGGCGGGACAGATACGCAGTATTTT. Amino acids: CASSFGGTDTQYF. The variable domain in full, with the rest retrieved from reference TRBV7-6 and TRBJ2-3, is GAGVSQSPRYKVTKRGQDVALRCDPISGHVSLYWYRQALGQGPEFLTYFNYEAQQDKSGLPNDRFSAERPEGSISTLTIQRTEQRDSAMYRCASSFGGTDTQYFGPGTRLTVL.

This chain uses TRBV7-3 with TRBJ2-5, with a possible D match to TRBD1 (6 bases). Per the germline V gene, CDR1 is SGHTA and CDR2 is FQGTGA. The CDR3 spans 14 residues. The germline V and J ends were trimmed by 4 bases and 2 bases, with 11 bases remaining between them. The CDR3: CASSSGTPQETQYF. The CDR3 nucleotides are TGTGCCAGCAGCTCCGGGACACCTCAAGAGACCCAGTACTTC.

V is TRBV6-2 or TRBV6-3 and J is TRBJ2-5, with TRBD1 matching over 8 bases. Germline assignment: CDR1 MNHEY and CDR2 SVGEGT. This CDR3 contains 13 residues. V was pared by 6 bases and J by 2 bases, with 2 bases of the junction left unmatched. CDR3 DNA sequence: TGTGCCAGCAGCCGGGACAGGCAAGAGACCCAGTACTTC. It encodes CASSRDRQETQYF.

The chain carries TRBV6-1 and TRBJ1-6; maybe TRBD1 (6 bases). The V end lost 3 bases, the J end lost 10 bases, and 16 bases lay between the germline ends. There are 15 residues in the CDR3. Germline CDR1 reads MNHNS; CDR2 reads SASEGT. The CDR3 loop is CASSEVAGARSPLHF. The CDR3 nucleotides read TGTGCCAGCAGTGAGGTCGCGGGGGCTCGGTCACCCCTCCACTTT.

This clone was seen only once. The chain uses TRBV27 and TRBJ2-7, with 9 bases that match TRBD1. The CDR3 extends over 13 amino acids. Germline V gene data show CDR1 as MNHEY and CDR2 as SMNVEV (reference sequence). After removal of 6 bases from V and 5 bases from J, the junction contained 5 bases not matched to a gene. CDR3 in DNA: TGTGCCAGCAGGGCCAGGACAGGGGACGAGCAGTACTTC. This gives the protein CASRARTGDEQYF.

The CDR3 nucleotides are TGCGCCAGCAGCTTGTATCAGGGTTGGGGCGACGAGCAGTACTTC. It translates to CASSLYQGWGDEQYF. The V and J genes are TRBV5-1 and TRBJ2-7; a possible D gene is TRBD1 (5 bases). Germline CDR1 and CDR2: SGHRS and YFSETQ. This CDR3 has 15 amino acids. Deletions cut 1 base from V and 5 bases from J, with 16 bases between.

V and J are TRBV28 and TRBJ1-4; 7 bases map to TRBD1. Germline loops: CDR1 MDHEN, CDR2 SYDVKM. J was trimmed by 7 bases and V by 8 bases; bases with no gene match: 4. The CDR3 runs to 12 residues. Here the CDR3 reads CASRGQFEKLFF. The DNA of the CDR3 is TGTGCCAGCCGGGGACAGTTTGAAAAACTGTTTTTT.

The chain links TRBV30 to TRBJ2-1; 8 bases agree with TRBD2. With V trimmed by 4 bases and J by 7 bases, 9 bases remained unmatched. Germline loops: CDR1 GTSNPN, CDR2 SVGIG (reference sequence). This CDR3 region has 14 residues. This CDR3 reads CAWKGVSGENEQFF. The CDR3 DNA follows: TGTGCCTGGAAAGGGGTTAGCGGGGAAAATGAGCAGTTCTTC.

The chain employs TRBV9 and TRBJ1-2; D is undetermined. V was cut by 0 bases and J by 4 bases, with 10 bases left in between. CDR1 is SGDLS, CDR2 YYNGEE, per germline. The CDR3 has 14 amino acids. The CDR3 region has the DNA TGTGCCAGCAGCGTAGTGGCGGGATCCTATGGCTACACCTTC. This encodes CASSVVAGSYGYTF.

The chain carries TRBV6-2 or TRBV6-3 and TRBJ2-5, with D possibly TRBD2 on 6 matching bases. V was cut by 4 bases and J by 8 bases, with 8 bases left in between. CDR3 length: 11 residues. Germline CDR1 and CDR2: MNHEY and SVGEGT. The CDR3 DNA follows: TGTGCCAGCAGTTCCGGGACTACCCAGTACTTC. This encodes CASSSGTTQYF.

The rearrangement joins TRBV2 to TRBJ2-7; D unresolved. V gave up 5 bases and J gave up 3 bases, with 8 bases separating them. The germline CDR1 and CDR2 sequences are SNHLY and FYNNEI. The CDR3 extends over 12 amino acids. Here the CDR3 reads CASSPLRYEQYF. Written as DNA, the CDR3 is TGTGCCAGCAGTCCCCTACGCTACGAGCAGTACTTC.

The chain uses TRBV4-1 and TRBJ2-3; 9 bases agree with TRBD2. Germline trimming cut 4 bases from V and 6 bases from J; bases unmatched to any gene: 8. This CDR3 is built from 15 residues. Germline values: CDR1 MGHRA, CDR2 YSYEKL. CDR3 amino acids: CASSPSAGGSDTQYF. CDR3 DNA: TGCGCCAGCAGCCCTTCCGCGGGAGGGAGTGATACGCAGTATTTT.